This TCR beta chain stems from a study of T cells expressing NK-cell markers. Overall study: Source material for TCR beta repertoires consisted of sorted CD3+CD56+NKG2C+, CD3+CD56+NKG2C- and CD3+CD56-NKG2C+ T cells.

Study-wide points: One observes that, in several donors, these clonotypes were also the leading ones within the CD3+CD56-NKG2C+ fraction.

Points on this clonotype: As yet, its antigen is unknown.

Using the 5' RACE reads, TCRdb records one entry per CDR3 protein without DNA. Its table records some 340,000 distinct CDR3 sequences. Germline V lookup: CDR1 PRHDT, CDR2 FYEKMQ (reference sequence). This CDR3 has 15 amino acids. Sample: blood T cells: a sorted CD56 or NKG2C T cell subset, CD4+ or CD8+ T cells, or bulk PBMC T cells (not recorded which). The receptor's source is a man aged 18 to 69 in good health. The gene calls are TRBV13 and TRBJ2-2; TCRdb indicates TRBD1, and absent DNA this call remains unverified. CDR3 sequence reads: CASTELDRDTGELFF.